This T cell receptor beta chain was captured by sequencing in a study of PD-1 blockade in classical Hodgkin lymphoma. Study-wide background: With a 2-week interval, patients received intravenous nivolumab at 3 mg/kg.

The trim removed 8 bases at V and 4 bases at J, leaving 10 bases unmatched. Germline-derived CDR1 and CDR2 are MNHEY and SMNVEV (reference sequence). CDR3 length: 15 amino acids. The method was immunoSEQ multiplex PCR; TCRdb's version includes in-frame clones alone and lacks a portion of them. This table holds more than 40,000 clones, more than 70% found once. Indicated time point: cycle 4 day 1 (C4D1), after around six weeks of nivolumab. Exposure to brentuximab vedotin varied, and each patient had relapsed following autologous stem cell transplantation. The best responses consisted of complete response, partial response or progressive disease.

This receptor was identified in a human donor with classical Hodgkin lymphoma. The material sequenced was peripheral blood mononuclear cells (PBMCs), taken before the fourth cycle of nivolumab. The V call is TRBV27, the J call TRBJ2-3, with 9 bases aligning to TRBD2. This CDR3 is CASSTSGIFPDTQYF. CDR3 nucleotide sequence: TGTGCCAGCTCGACTAGCGGAATTTTTCCAGATACGCAGTATTTT.